Listed below are T cell receptor beta chains from one sample, sequenced in a study of T cells in Graves' hyperthyroidism and ophthalmopathy. TCRdb used MiXCR to reprocess the multiplex PCR reads, holding one entry per CDR3 protein. The sample records approximately 690,000 distinct CDR3 sequences, less than 25% being singletons. Sequenced: blood. These receptors originate from a man younger than 45 with Graves' ophthalmopathy. Both conserved end residues are part of each CDR3. A D gene is named only where the DNA matches it firmly. The size field is filled for only some rows; it gives once, few, many or a size class.

v_gene: TRBV9
j_gene: TRBJ2-2
len: 17
d_gene: TRBD1
abundance: NA
CDR3aa: CASSPKTGWANTGELFF
CDR3nt: TGTGCCAGCAGCCCCAAGACAGGGTGGGCGAACACCGGGGAGCTGTTTTTT

v_gene: TRBV7-9
j_gene: TRBJ1-6
len: 16
d_gene: NA
abundance: NA
CDR3aa: CASSQDLAGSDSPLHF
CDR3nt: TGCGCCAGCAGCCAAGATTTGGCAGGGTCGGATTCACCCCTCCACTTT

v_gene: TRBV2
j_gene: TRBJ2-1
len: 16
d_gene: TRBD2
abundance: NA
CDR3aa: CASSKPGLAPYNEQFF
CDR3nt: TGTGCCAGCAGTAAACCGGGACTAGCGCCTTACAATGAGCAGTTCTTC

v_gene: TRBV29-1
j_gene: TRBJ1-3
len: 14
d_gene: NA
abundance: few
CDR3aa: CSVAKRGTGNTIYF
CDR3nt: TGCAGCGTTGCGAAAAGGGGTACTGGAAACACCATATATTTT

v_gene: TRBV11-1
j_gene: TRBJ2-7
len: 12
d_gene: NA
abundance: many
CDR3aa: CASSLYGGEQYF
CDR3nt: TGTGCCAGCAGCTTATACGGGGGCGAGCAGTACTTC

v_gene: TRBV7-2
j_gene: TRBJ2-5
len: 13
d_gene: NA
abundance: many
CDR3aa: CASSTGPRETQYF
CDR3nt: TGTGCCAGCAGCACCGGACCCAGAGAGACCCAGTACTTC

v_gene: TRBV6-5
j_gene: TRBJ2-7
len: 16
d_gene: NA
abundance: many
CDR3aa: CASSYSGRERAREQYF
CDR3nt: TGTGCCAGCAGTTACTCGGGGCGGGAACGGGCGCGCGAGCAGTACTTC

v_gene: TRBV6-1
j_gene: TRBJ2-1
len: 14
d_gene: TRBD1
abundance: NA
CDR3aa: CASRWDRAYNEQFF
CDR3nt: TGTGCCTCCAGGTGGGACAGGGCCTACAATGAGCAGTTCTTC

v_gene: TRBV28
j_gene: TRBJ2-2
len: 17
d_gene: TRBD2
abundance: NA
CDR3aa: CASSSGLAGGVTGELFF
CDR3nt: TGTGCCAGCAGTTCTGGACTAGCGGGAGGGGTTACCGGGGAGCTGTTTTTT

v_gene: TRBV30
j_gene: TRBJ2-1
len: 13
d_gene: TRBD1
abundance: NA
CDR3aa: CAWSGPQGNEQFF
CDR3nt: TGTGCCTGGAGTGGACCACAGGGGAATGAGCAGTTCTTC

v_gene: TRBV20-1
j_gene: TRBJ1-1
len: 13
d_gene: TRBD1
abundance: few
CDR3aa: CSAKRGRDTEAFF
CDR3nt: TGCAGTGCTAAAAGGGGGCGCGACACTGAAGCTTTCTTT

v_gene: TRBV30
j_gene: TRBJ2-3
len: 13
d_gene: NA
abundance: many
CDR3aa: CAWSRGNTDTQYF
CDR3nt: TGTGCCTGGAGTAGGGGGAACACAGATACGCAGTATTTT

v_gene: TRBV4-3
j_gene: TRBJ2-5
len: 16
d_gene: TRBD1
abundance: NA
CDR3aa: CASSQEGTGPTETQYF
CDR3nt: TGCGCCAGCAGCCAAGAAGGGACAGGGCCGACAGAGACCCAGTACTTC

v_gene: TRBV19
j_gene: TRBJ1-2
len: 15
d_gene: NA
abundance: few
CDR3aa: CASSISPGTSYGYTF
CDR3nt: TGTGCCAGTAGTATCTCTCCCGGGACGTCCTATGGCTACACCTTC

v_gene: TRBV5-1
j_gene: TRBJ2-7
len: 16
d_gene: TRBD1
abundance: many
CDR3aa: CASSRVDTGGGYEQYF
CDR3nt: TGCGCCAGCAGCCGGGTGGATACAGGGGGAGGATACGAGCAGTACTTC

v_gene: TRBV11-1
j_gene: TRBJ1-2
len: 13
d_gene: TRBD1
abundance: many
CDR3aa: CASSPTGVSGYTF
CDR3nt: TGTGCCAGCAGCCCCACAGGGGTCTCTGGCTACACCTTC

v_gene: TRBV19
j_gene: TRBJ2-2
len: 16
d_gene: NA
abundance: NA
CDR3aa: CASSIYRAGDTGELFF
CDR3nt: TGTGCCAGTAGTATATACAGGGCAGGAGACACCGGGGAGCTGTTTTTT

v_gene: TRBV7-2
j_gene: TRBJ2-3
len: 15
d_gene: NA
abundance: NA
CDR3aa: CASSSGGVGENTQYF
CDR3nt: TGCGCCAGCAGCTCGGGCGGGGTGGGGGAGAATACGCAGTATTTT

v_gene: TRBV20-1
j_gene: TRBJ2-3
len: 14
d_gene: NA
abundance: many
CDR3aa: CSAPREQGTDTQYF
CDR3nt: TGCAGTGCCCCCCGGGAGCAAGGCACAGATACGCAGTATTTT

v_gene: TRBV5-1
j_gene: TRBJ2-3
len: 15
d_gene: TRBD1
abundance: NA
CDR3aa: CASSLVGTATDTQYF
CDR3nt: TGCGCCAGCAGCTTGGTAGGGACAGCGACAGATACGCAGTATTTT

v_gene: TRBV7-3
j_gene: TRBJ1-1
len: 15
d_gene: NA
abundance: few
CDR3aa: CASSLNAELRTEAFF
CDR3nt: TGTGCCAGCAGCTTAAACGCAGAACTCCGCACTGAAGCTTTCTTT

v_gene: TRBV28
j_gene: TRBJ1-4
len: 16
d_gene: NA
abundance: NA
CDR3aa: CASSLGTGATNEKLFF
CDR3nt: TGTGCCAGCAGTTTAGGAACGGGAGCGACTAATGAAAAACTGTTTTTT

v_gene: TRBV5-1
j_gene: TRBJ2-2
len: 16
d_gene: TRBD1
abundance: once
CDR3aa: CASSPTGGADTGELFF
CDR3nt: TGCGCCAGCAGCCCTACAGGGGGCGCGGACACCGGGGAGCTGTTTTTT

v_gene: TRBV11-1
j_gene: TRBJ2-2
len: 15
d_gene: NA
abundance: few
CDR3aa: CASSLEDNLGGELFF
CDR3nt: TGTGCCAGCAGCTTAGAAGACAACCTCGGCGGGGAGCTGTTTTTT

v_gene: TRBV6-1
j_gene: TRBJ1-1
len: 17
d_gene: TRBD1
abundance: few
CDR3aa: CASHVRTGGIGATEAFF
CDR3nt: TGTGCCAGCCACGTTCGGACAGGGGGGATTGGGGCCACTGAAGCTTTCTTT

v_gene: TRBV30
j_gene: TRBJ2-7
len: 13
d_gene: NA
abundance: few
CDR3aa: CAWGRGVTYEQYF
CDR3nt: TGTGCCTGGGGTAGGGGGGTAACCTACGAGCAGTACTTC

v_gene: TRBV12-3/TRBV12-4
j_gene: TRBJ1-5
len: 15
d_gene: NA
abundance: many
CDR3aa: CASSSDGAANQPQHF
CDR3nt: TGTGCCAGCAGTTCTGACGGAGCCGCCAATCAGCCCCAGCATTTT

v_gene: TRBV2
j_gene: TRBJ1-1
len: 15
d_gene: NA
abundance: many
CDR3aa: CASSEEWGPNTEAFF
CDR3nt: TGTGCCAGCAGTGAAGAATGGGGGCCGAACACTGAAGCTTTCTTT

v_gene: TRBV3-1
j_gene: TRBJ2-5
len: 16
d_gene: TRBD2
abundance: many
CDR3aa: CASSQEASGALETQYF
CDR3nt: TGTGCCAGCAGCCAAGAAGCTAGCGGGGCCCTGGAGACCCAGTACTTC

v_gene: TRBV6-5
j_gene: TRBJ1-2
len: 16
d_gene: TRBD1
abundance: few
CDR3aa: CASSYSGPGGGKGYTF
CDR3nt: TGTGCCAGCAGTTACTCTGGGCCAGGGGGAGGAAAAGGCTACACCTTC

v_gene: TRBV7-9
j_gene: TRBJ2-7
len: 12
d_gene: NA
abundance: NA
CDR3aa: CASSIAGYEQYF
CDR3nt: TGTGCCAGCAGCATCGCGGGCTACGAGCAGTACTTC

v_gene: TRBV5-6
j_gene: TRBJ2-1
len: 16
d_gene: TRBD2
abundance: few
CDR3aa: CASSSGTSGPYNEQFF
CDR3nt: TGTGCCAGCAGTTCCGGGACTAGCGGGCCGTACAATGAGCAGTTCTTC

v_gene: TRBV29-1
j_gene: TRBJ1-1
len: 16
d_gene: TRBD1
abundance: NA
CDR3aa: CSVEYVGRGRRTEAFF
CDR3nt: TGCAGCGTTGAGTATGTGGGGAGGGGGCGCCGCACTGAAGCTTTCTTT

v_gene: TRBV20-1
j_gene: TRBJ2-5
len: 13
d_gene: TRBD1
abundance: few
CDR3aa: CSARKTGRETQYF
CDR3nt: TGCAGTGCTAGAAAGACAGGGCGCGAGACCCAGTACTTC